This T cell receptor (beta chain) was profiled in a study of lymphopenia after photon versus proton radiotherapy. Study-level points and caveats: A bigger post-nadir fall in TCR diversity correlated inversely with survival time in deceased patients. After the lymphocyte nadir, photon-treated repertoires showed oligoclonal expansion, especially of CD8+ Temra cells.

Comments on this clone: Its antigen is not known.

Profiling relied on immunoSEQ multiplex PCR, and the TCRdb table lists in-frame clones only, not all of them. The data contain some 64,000 clones, about nine tenths of them singletons. The CDR3 is made up of 13 amino acids. Deletions cut 0 bases from V and 9 bases from J, with 11 bases between. Germline V gene lookup returns CDR1 LGHNA and CDR2 YSLEER. This clonotype was sampled from an elderly man with esophageal cancer. Sequences were derived from peripheral blood, sampled from a patient treated with proton-based radiotherapy. The chain is built from TRBV4-3 and TRBJ2-5; no definite D call. DNA of the CDR3: TGCGCCAGCAGCCAAGAGGACGGATATCCCCAGTACTTC. It yields the protein CASSQEDGYPQYF.